The 21 T cell receptor beta chains listed next were all sequenced from one sample in a study of T-cell reconstitution after alpha-beta-depleted transplantation in children. The TCRbeta library was prepared with unique molecular identifiers. TCRdb passed the PCR reads through MiXCR, listing each CDR3 protein once. Of hundreds of thousands of distinct CDR3 sequences in the sample, approximately 10% were seen once. The material sequenced was PBMCs, taken before TCRalphabeta/CD19-depleted stem cell transplant. These receptors all stem from a child aged 2-15 years with inherited bone marrow failure, due to receive a stem cell transplant.

Worth noting for this clonotype: With a much larger clone just one base away, this may be a read error. This chain joins TRBV29-1 and TRBJ2-1, with TRBD2 matching 13 bases. CDR3 length equals 16 residues. Germline V CDR1 and CDR2: SQVTM, ANQGSEA. J was trimmed by 4 bases and V by 7 bases; bases with no gene match: 10. CDR3 amino acids: CSAVGLAGLSYNEQFF. The CDR3 nucleotides are TGCAGCGCAGTGGGACTAGCGGGACTTTCATACAATGAGCAGTTCTTC.

The chain employs TRBV4-3 and TRBJ2-7; D may match TRBD1 or TRBD2 (6 bases each). The CDR3 is made up of 14 amino acids. V was cut by 4 bases and J by 3 bases, with 13 bases left in between. The V gene's germline CDR1 is LGHNA and CDR2 YSLEER. The CDR3 DNA is TGCGCCAGCAGCCCGCTGGAGGGGGGCTACGAGCAGTACTTC. Protein product: CASSPLEGGYEQYF.

A remark on this clonotype: A read error may be the cause here, since a much bigger clone is one base away. The CDR3 spells CASSLQDRGRVYF. CDR3 sequence (DNA): TGTGCCAGCAGTCTCCAGGACAGGGGGCGCGTTTACTTC. This sequence joins TRBV27 and TRBJ2-7, with TRBD1 matching 11 bases. Germline V gene lookup returns CDR1 MNHEY and CDR2 SMNVEV (reference sequence). The length of the CDR3 is 13 residues. The V segment lost 5 bases and the J segment 13 bases; nucleotides outside the gene matches: 10.

This clonotype was counted ten times or more. The chain has TRBV7-2 and TRBJ1-4; the match to TRBD1 covers 12 bases. The CDR3 has 14 amino acids. V shed 5 bases and J 8 bases; nucleotides not matched to a gene: 3. The germline V gene encodes CDR1 SGHTA and CDR2 FQGNSA. Written as DNA, the CDR3 is TGTGCCAGCAGCGCCGGGACAGGGGGCGAAAAACTGTTTTTT. This gives the protein CASSAGTGGEKLFF.

At least ten counts were recorded for this clonotype. This chain joins TRBV29-1 and TRBJ2-1, with TRBD1 identical over 10 bases. The V gene's germline CDR1 is SQVTM and CDR2 ANQGSEA. The CDR3 length is 14 residues. The V segment lost 7 bases and the J segment 4 bases; nucleotides outside the gene matches: 7. This chain's CDR3 is CSAAGTGAYNEQFF. The DNA for the CDR3 is TGCAGCGCAGCCGGGACAGGGGCGTACAATGAGCAGTTCTTC.

This clonotype came up many times. The chain joins TRBV20-1 to TRBJ2-3; D is possibly TRBD1 (6 bases). In germline, CDR1 is DFQATT, CDR2 SNEGSKA (reference sequence). With 7 bases removed from V and 4 bases from J, the gap between germline ends came to 9 bases. The CDR3 extends over 11 amino acids. The CDR3 protein is CSGEGADTQYF. The CDR3 nucleotides read TGCAGTGGTGAGGGGGCAGATACGCAGTATTTT.

This clonotype has ten or more counts. The J gene is TRBJ2-7, the V gene TRBV20-1; 7 positions agree with TRBD2. J lost 7 bases, V lost 2 bases, and 20 bases had no gene match. Germline lookup yields CDR1 DFQATT and CDR2 SNEGSKA (reference sequence). CDR3 length equals 17 residues. CDR3 bases: TGCAGTGCTAGACCCTCCATGTCATTTGCGGGAGCTTGGGAGCAGTACTTC. This encodes CSARPSMSFAGAWEQYF.

There are many counts of this clonotype. The rearrangement uses TRBV28 and TRBJ1-2, with no clear D. V was shortened by 7 bases and J by 5 bases, with 17 bases between the two germline ends. The length of the CDR3 is 14 residues. Germline assignment: CDR1 MDHEN and CDR2 SYDVKM. In DNA, the CDR3 is TGTGCCAGCACCTCTGGGGAGGGCTGGTATGGCTACACCTTC. Amino acid sequence: CASTSGEGWYGYTF.

This clonotype was counted between two and nine times. The chain links TRBV29-1 to TRBJ2-2; D assignment may be TRBD1 or TRBD2 (5 bases each). Germline assignment: CDR1 SQVTM and CDR2 ANQGSEA. The CDR3 extends over 14 amino acids. Trimming took 3 bases from V and 6 from J, leaving 14 bases between them. CDR3 DNA sequence: TGCAGCGTTGACCCGGGGCCCAGTCCCGGGGAGCTGTTTTTT. Translating gives CSVDPGPSPGELFF.

This clonotype has ten or more counts. The gene calls are TRBV6-1 and TRBJ1-6; possibly TRBD1 for D (5 bases). Trimming shortened V by 8 bases and J by 5 bases, and 13 bases separated the two germline ends. The CDR3 covers 14 residues. Germline loops: CDR1 MNHNS, CDR2 SASEGT. This chain's CDR3 is CASLEGSHNSPLHF. The CDR3 bases are TGTGCCAGCTTGGAGGGGAGTCATAATTCACCCCTCCACTTT.

This clonotype came up many times. The chain combines TRBV27 with TRBJ1-4; perhaps TRBD1 as D (6 bases). Per germline, CDR1 MNHEY and CDR2 SMNVEV (reference sequence). V was clipped by 2 bases and J by 7 bases, with 14 bases between them. The CDR3 totals 15 residues. DNA of the CDR3: TGTGCCAGCAGTTTAGCGGGTAACAGGGTTGAAAAACTGTTTTTT. Its translation is CASSLAGNRVEKLFF. The full variable domain, its missing parts supplied by reference TRBV27 and TRBJ1-4, is EAQVTQNPRYLITVTGKKLTVTCSQNMNHEYMSWYRQDPGLGLRQIYYSMNVEVTDKGDVPEGYKVSRKEKRNFPLILESPSPNQTSLYFCASSLAGNRVEKLFFGSGTQLSVL.

In its sample, this clonotype was seen a few times. This rearrangement joins TRBV7-2 to TRBJ1-4; possible D gene TRBD1, 5 bases. The germline gives CDR1 SGHTA, CDR2 FQGNSA. The CDR3 totals 16 residues. Trimming took 1 base from V and 6 from J, leaving 15 bases between them. The CDR3 is CASSLDPAGRDEKLFF. CDR3 bases: TGTGCCAGCAGCTTAGACCCCGCAGGGAGGGATGAAAAACTGTTTTTT.

This clonotype was observed many times. This chain uses TRBV4-3 with TRBJ2-7; perhaps TRBD2 as D (5 bases). The CDR3 loop spans 16 amino acids. In germline, CDR1 is LGHNA, CDR2 YSLEER. V was pared by 5 bases and J by 4 bases, with 21 bases between. CDR3 residues: CASSTPKRLICYEQYF. The CDR3, as DNA: TGCGCCAGCAGCACTCCTAAGAGACTAATTTGTTACGAGCAGTACTTC.

This clonotype was seen at least ten times. This rearrangement joins TRBV13 to TRBJ2-3, with TRBD2 as a possible D gene (6 bases). The CDR3 runs 13 residues. Looked up from germline, CDR1 is PRHDT and CDR2 is FYEKMQ (reference sequence). V was cut by 8 bases and J by 2 bases, with 11 bases left in between. In DNA form, the CDR3 reads TGTGCCAGCCGACTAGAGGCCACAGATACGCAGTATTTT. Its protein product is CASRLEATDTQYF.

This clonotype has only a few counts. The CDR3 reads CASSPPLGLTGDTEAFF. In DNA form, the CDR3 reads TGTGCCAGCTCACCACCTTTAGGGTTGACCGGAGACACTGAAGCTTTCTTT. The chain recombines TRBV18 with TRBJ1-1; D unclear. The V end was cut by 0 bases, the J end by 3 bases, with 17 bases between. CDR1 is KGHSH and CDR2 is LQKENI in the germline V gene. This CDR3 has 17 amino acids.

The sample holds many counts of this clonotype. V is TRBV27 and J is TRBJ2-2; D may correspond to TRBD1 or TRBD2 (6 bases each). V shed 4 bases and J shed 6 bases, with 12 bases lying between them. CDR3 length: 14 residues. CDR1 is MNHEY, CDR2 SMNVEV, per germline (reference sequence). CDR3 DNA sequence: TGTGCCAGCAGTTACGTAGGGGGGTCCGGGGAGCTGTTTTTT. This encodes CASSYVGGSGELFF.

In its sample, this clonotype was seen many times. V gene TRBV6-1 combines with J gene TRBJ1-1; D unclear. Germline-derived CDR1 and CDR2 are MNHNS and SASEGT. Trimming left V 0 bases short and J 1 base short, with 9 bases between. This CDR3 has 15 amino acids. For the CDR3, the DNA is TGTGCCAGCAGTGAAGCGCTTCTGGAGAACACTGAAGCTTTCTTT. Protein product: CASSEALLENTEAFF.

V and J are TRBV2 and TRBJ2-1; D uncertain. The CDR3 has 14 residues. Trimming shortened V by 5 bases and J by 3 bases, and 11 bases separated the two germline ends. Per the germline V gene, CDR1 is SNHLY and CDR2 is FYNNEI. The CDR3 here is CASSTPRNYNEQFF. CDR3 nucleotides: TGTGCCAGCAGTACCCCGCGCAACTACAATGAGCAGTTCTTC.

This clonotype was counted ten times or more. The CDR3 sequence: CASSLAGGRYNEQFF. CDR3 DNA: TGTGCCAGCAGCTTAGCGGGGGGTAGATACAATGAGCAGTTCTTC. The chain joins TRBV7-2 to TRBJ2-1; TRBD2 is a possible D gene (6 bases). The CDR3 sequence is 15 residues long. V shed 0 bases and J shed 4 bases, with 10 bases lying between them. Germline CDR1 reads SGHTA; CDR2 reads FQGNSA.

This clonotype has a count of ten or more. J is TRBJ2-7 and V is TRBV20-1, with 13 positions matching TRBD2. V was clipped by 6 bases and J by 7 bases; unmatched bases: 15. The CDR3 is 16 residues long. Germline loops: CDR1 DFQATT, CDR2 SNEGSKA (reference sequence). In DNA, the CDR3 is TGCAGTGCGACCGGGACTAGCGGGACTAGAGTTTGGGAGCAGTACTTC. Protein: CSATGTSGTRVWEQYF.

This clonotype was seen only a few times. The rearrangement uses TRBV28 and TRBJ2-1, with D maybe TRBD2 (6 bases). The germline CDR1 and CDR2 sequences are MDHEN and SYDVKM. The CDR3 is made up of 15 amino acids. V dropped 5 bases and J dropped 4 bases, with 15 bases sitting between them. Here the CDR3 reads CASSPFTSRYNEQFF. The DNA of the CDR3 is TGTGCCAGCAGTCCCTTTACTAGCCGATACAATGAGCAGTTCTTC.